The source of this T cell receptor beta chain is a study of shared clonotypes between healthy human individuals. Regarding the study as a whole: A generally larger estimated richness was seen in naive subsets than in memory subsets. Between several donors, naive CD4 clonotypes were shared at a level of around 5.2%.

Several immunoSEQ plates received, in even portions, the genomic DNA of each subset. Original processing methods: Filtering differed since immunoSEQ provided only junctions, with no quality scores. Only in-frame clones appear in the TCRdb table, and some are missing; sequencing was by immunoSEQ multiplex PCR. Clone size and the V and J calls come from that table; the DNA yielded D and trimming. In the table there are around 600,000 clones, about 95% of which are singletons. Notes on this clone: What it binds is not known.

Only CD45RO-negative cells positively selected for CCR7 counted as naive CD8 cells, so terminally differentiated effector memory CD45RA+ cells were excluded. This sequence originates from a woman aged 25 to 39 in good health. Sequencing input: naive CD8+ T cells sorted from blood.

The CDR3 here is CASSLAGDRGWQPQHF. DNA for the CDR3: TGTGCCAGCAGCTTAGCGGGTGACAGGGGCTGGCAGCCCCAGCATTTT. The chain carries TRBV7-9 and TRBJ1-5, with TRBD1 matching over 8 bases. The CDR3 runs to 16 residues. The germline gives CDR1 SEHNR, CDR2 FQNEAQ (reference sequence). The V and J ends lost 0 bases and 7 bases, in that order; junction bases with no gene match: 8.